This TCR beta chain was sequenced during a study of OX40 agonist ivuxolimab in advanced cancers. The CDR3 totals 17 residues. V was pared by 6 bases and J by 0 bases, with 18 bases between. Looked up from germline, CDR1 is SGHAT and CDR2 is FQNNGV. Libraries were prepared by immunoSEQ multiplex PCR; TCRdb keeps only in-frame clonotypes and omits some of them. Of 15,000 to 20,000 clones detected, 70% to 90% appear once; the ten largest clones hold 25% to 35%. People who had autoimmune disease history or systemic immunosuppression were excluded. V usage is TRBV11-2 and J usage is TRBJ2-1; a weak D match, TRBD2 (5 bases). The clonotype comes from an adult with an advanced solid tumor such as melanoma, head and neck, liver or kidney cancer. The source material was CD4+ or CD8+ T cells sorted from blood, sampled in a trial of the OX40 agonist ivuxolimab. CDR3 sequence reads: CASSPRRGLSSYNEQFF. The CDR3 bases are TGTGCCAGCAGTCCCCGAAGAGGGCTAAGCTCCTACAATGAGCAGTTCTTC.